This TCR beta chain was identified in a study of shared clonotypes between healthy human individuals. V shed 5 bases and J 4 bases; nucleotides not matched to a gene: 8. Germline V gene sequence: CDR1 MNHEY, CDR2 SVGAGI. The CDR3 is 15 residues long. The repertoire was sequenced with immunoSEQ multiplex PCR; TCRdb's copy has only in-frame clones and lacks some. Of roughly 680,000 clones in the sample, over 55% were seen once. V and J are TRBV6-5 and TRBJ1-5, with 7 bases identical to TRBD1. The clonotype was recovered from a young woman in good health. Source material: memory CD4+ T cells sorted from blood. The subset is: CD45RA-negative fraction. CDR3 nucleotides: TGTGCCAGCAGTCGTAACCCAGGGGGAAATCAGCCCCAGCATTTT. Protein product: CASSRNPGGNQPQHF.